The 14 T cell receptor beta chains below all came from one sample that was sequenced in a study of OX40 agonist ivuxolimab in advanced cancers. The table came from immunoSEQ multiplex PCR; TCRdb's copy has only in-frame clones and leaves some out. The sample includes around 93,000 clones, approximately 90% of them seen just once. Specimen: CD4+ or CD8+ T cells sorted from blood, collected in a trial of the OX40 agonist ivuxolimab. These receptors were taken from an adult with an advanced solid tumor such as melanoma, head and neck, liver or kidney cancer.

This clone has a single count. Sequence at one end of the junction differs from germline and may be a read error. J is TRBJ2-3 and V is TRBV5-4; the match to TRBD1 covers 9 bases. This CDR3 is 15 amino acids long. The germline V gene has CDR1 SGHNT and CDR2 YYREEE (reference sequence). This chain's CDR3 is CASSSRDRVLDTQYF. CDR3 nucleotide sequence: TGCGCCAGCAGCAGCCGGGACAGGGTCCTGGATACGCAGTATTTT.

The chain is built from TRBV9 and TRBJ1-2; 8 bases align to TRBD1. The CDR3 extends over 14 amino acids. CDR1 and CDR2 from the germline V gene are SGDLS and YYNGEE. The V and J ends lost 6 bases and 0 bases, in that order; junction bases with no gene match: 4. The CDR3 here is CASTPGQANYGYTF. CDR3 sequence (DNA): TGTGCCAGCACGCCGGGACAGGCTAACTATGGCTACACCTTC.

This clone appeared once. The chain combines TRBV2 with TRBJ2-3; 7 bases line up with TRBD2. This CDR3 contains 15 residues. Germline assignment: CDR1 SNHLY and CDR2 FYNNEI. V lost 6 bases and J lost 2; bases outside the gene matches: 8. CDR3 protein: CASRNGLAATDTQYF. DNA for the CDR3: TGTGCCAGCAGGAATGGCCTAGCGGCCACAGATACGCAGTATTTT.

The chain couples TRBV11-2 to TRBJ1-2, with 9 bases lining up with TRBD1. CDR1 and CDR2 from the germline V gene are SGHAT and FQNNGV. V was pared by 5 bases and J by 7 bases, with 8 bases of the junction left unmatched. The length of the CDR3 is 14 residues. The CDR3 DNA is TGTGCCAGCAGCCCCCCGGGACAGGGAAGTGGCTACACCTTC. Protein sequence: CASSPPGQGSGYTF.

The gene calls are TRBV5-1 and TRBJ2-3, with TRBD2 matching 11 bases. This CDR3 is 16 amino acids long. The germline V gene has CDR1 SGHRS and CDR2 YFSETQ. V dropped 6 bases and J dropped 3; count of bases not matched to a gene: 9. Written as DNA, the CDR3 is TGCGCCAGCACCGCCCGACTAGCGGGACCTACAGATACGCAGTATTTT. Amino acid sequence: CASTARLAGPTDTQYF.

This rearrangement joins TRBV6-1 to TRBJ2-7; TRBD1 matches 10 bases. The J segment lost 1 base and the V segment lost 6 bases, leaving 6 bases of the junction unmatched. Germline V gene sequence: CDR1 MNHNS, CDR2 SASEGT. The CDR3 sequence is 15 residues long. This CDR3 reads CASRSPGQGSYEQYF. The CDR3 DNA is TGTGCCAGCAGAAGCCCGGGACAGGGGTCCTACGAGCAGTACTTC.

The J gene is TRBJ2-7, the V gene TRBV7-9; the D is unclear. CDR3 size: 13 residues. Germline values: CDR1 SEHNR, CDR2 FQNEAQ (reference sequence). Trimming took 3 bases from V and 0 from J, leaving 6 bases between them. CDR3 sequence: CASSFGSSYEQYF. As DNA, the CDR3 is TGTGCCAGCAGCTTTGGCAGCTCCTACGAGCAGTACTTC. Full variable domain (rest looked up from reference TRBV7-9 and TRBJ2-7): DTGVSQNPRHKITKRGQNVTFRCDPISEHNRLYWYRQTLGQGPEFLTYFQNEAQLEKSRLLSDRFSAERPKGSFSTLEIQRTEQGDSAMYLCASSFGSSYEQYFGPGTRLTVT.

This clone appeared once. The chain combines TRBV18 with TRBJ2-3; 11 positions match TRBD2. After removal of 3 bases from V and 5 bases from J, the junction contained 1 base not matched to a gene. The CDR3 covers 14 residues. Looked up from germline, CDR1 is KGHSH and CDR2 is LQKENI. The CDR3 DNA sequence: TGTGCCAGCTCACCGGGACTAGCGGTAGATACGCAGTATTTT. It is translated as CASSPGLAVDTQYF.

The chain recombines TRBV5-1 with TRBJ1-4; 8 bases are a match to TRBD1. Unmatched junction bases numbered 5, after V lost 1 base and J lost 6 bases. The CDR3 has 15 amino acids. The germline gives CDR1 SGHRS, CDR2 YFSETQ. CDR3: CASSLLAGGDEKLFF. CDR3 DNA: TGCGCCAGCAGCTTGTTGGCAGGGGGCGATGAAAAACTGTTTTTT.

This chain joins TRBV18 and TRBJ1-5; 9 nucleotides line up with TRBD1. CDR3 length: 16 residues. CDR1 is KGHSH, CDR2 LQKENI, per germline. J was trimmed by 0 bases and V by 6 bases; bases with no gene match: 6. In DNA form, the CDR3 reads TGTGCCAGCTCGCTGGGGACAGGGAATAGCAATCAGCCCCAGCATTTT. Its protein is CASSLGTGNSNQPQHF.

In its sample, this clone was seen once. The chain recombines TRBV7-2 with TRBJ2-1; 9 bases are shared with TRBD2. Germline assignment: CDR1 SGHTA and CDR2 FQGNSA. This CDR3 contains 16 residues. After removal of 1 base from V and 1 base from J, the junction contained 2 bases not matched to a gene. The CDR3 DNA reads as TGTGCCAGCAGCTTAGAGGCGGGGGGGTCCTACAATGAGCAGTTCTTC. This sequence encodes CASSLEAGGSYNEQFF.

The CDR3 spells CASSKAPSVEGYEQYF. CDR3 DNA sequence: TGTGCCAGCAGCAAGGCCCCATCGGTAGAGGGTTACGAGCAGTACTTC. The rearrangement uses TRBV14 and TRBJ2-7; a possible D gene is TRBD2 (5 bases). V gave up 5 bases and J gave up 4 bases, with 21 bases separating them. CDR1 is SGHDN and CDR2 is FVKESK in the germline V gene. There are 16 residues in the CDR3. Full variable domain (outside the CDR3, taken from reference TRBV14 and TRBJ2-7): EAGVTQFPSHSVIEKGQTVTLRCDPISGHDNLYWYRRVMGKEIKFLLHFVKESKQDESGMPNNRFLAERTGGTYSTLKVQPAELEDSGVYFCASSKAPSVEGYEQYFGPGTRLTVT.

The sample holds one count of this clone. The gene calls are TRBV4-1 and TRBJ2-3; D is possibly TRBD2 (6 bases). The ends were cut back, 0 bases at V and 1 base at J, with 23 bases in the middle. The CDR3 is 20 residues long. CDR1 and CDR2 (germline): MGHRA, YSYEKL. The CDR3 coding sequence is TGCGCCAGCAGCCAAGAAGGAACTGCGGGGCTTCGGAGGGGCACAGATACGCAGTATTTT. Its protein is CASSQEGTAGLRRGTDTQYF.

The chain couples TRBV7-2 to TRBJ2-7, with 10 bases fitting TRBD2. Germline trimming cut 5 bases from V and 7 bases from J; bases unmatched to any gene: 8. The CDR3 consists of 14 residues. The germline V gene encodes CDR1 SGHTA and CDR2 FQGNSA. CDR3 amino acids: CASSRTSGGREQYF. DNA of the CDR3: TGTGCCAGCAGCCGGACTAGCGGAGGGAGGGAGCAGTACTTC.